Below are 29 T cell receptor beta chains sequenced from a single sample in a study of OX40 agonist ivuxolimab in advanced cancers. Library generation was performed with the immunoSEQ multiplex PCR assay. TCRdb re-hosts the immuneACCESS table, in-frame sequences only. Its copies lack some clones; in the studies checked, an unresolved V gene accounts for under half of them, and the cause for the rest is not known. In this sample the table shows around 80,000 clones, approximately 90% of which occur a single time. The ten largest clones capture 0.99% of the sample. The sequenced sample was CD4+ or CD8+ T cells sorted from blood, obtained in a trial of the OX40 agonist ivuxolimab. These receptors were obtained from an adult with an advanced solid tumor such as melanoma, head and neck, liver or kidney cancer.

This clone occurred a few times. The V and J genes are TRBV6-5 and TRBJ1-2; D is ambiguous. Germline loops: CDR1 MNHEY, CDR2 SVGAGI. Deletions cut 0 bases from V and 6 bases from J, with 14 bases between. There are 15 residues in the CDR3. The CDR3 DNA reads as TGTGCCAGCAGTTACTCGGCACTGGGTTTCGATGGCTACACCTTC. Its protein is CASSYSALGFDGYTF.

V and J are TRBV7-9 and TRBJ2-1; 9 bases map to TRBD2. The CDR3 sequence is 16 residues long. The germline CDR1 and CDR2 sequences are SEHNR and FQNEAQ (reference sequence). J gave up 8 bases and V 3 bases, and 11 bases lay outside the gene matches. CDR3 in DNA: TGTGCCAGCAGCTTCCCGAGGGTAGCGGGAGTCGATGAGCAGTTCTTC. This codes for CASSFPRVAGVDEQFF.

This chain connects TRBV18 to TRBJ1-4, with 7 bases identical to TRBD1. Germline V gene data show CDR1 as KGHSH and CDR2 as LQKENI. The CDR3 totals 13 residues. With 8 bases clipped from V and 5 bases from J, the junction kept 5 bases outside the gene matches. CDR3 DNA sequence: TGTGCCAGCACTACAGGGGAGAATGAAAAACTGTTTTTT. It codes for CASTTGENEKLFF.

V is TRBV7-9 and J is TRBJ2-7; possible D gene TRBD1, 5 bases. V was cut by 5 bases and J by 6 bases, with 17 bases left in between. The germline V gene encodes CDR1 SEHNR and CDR2 FQNEAQ (reference sequence). The CDR3 contains 14 residues. CDR3: CASSRKRDSREQYF. Here the CDR3 DNA reads TGTGCCAGCAGCCGCAAGCGAGACAGCCGCGAGCAGTACTTC. Full variable domain (missing parts from reference TRBV7-9 and TRBJ2-7): DTGVSQNPRHKITKRGQNVTFRCDPISEHNRLYWYRQTLGQGPEFLTYFQNEAQLEKSRLLSDRFSAERPKGSFSTLEIQRTEQGDSAMYLCASSRKRDSREQYFGPGTRLTVT.

This clone was recorded only once. V usage is TRBV18 and J usage is TRBJ2-3, with D maybe TRBD1 (6 bases). V was cut by 3 bases and J by 6 bases, with 10 bases left in between. Germline CDR1 is KGHSH and CDR2 is LQKENI. The CDR3 length is 13 residues. Here the CDR3 reads CASSPLGADTQYF. CDR3 nucleotide sequence: TGTGCCAGCTCACCGTTGGGGGCTGATACGCAGTATTTT.

The CDR3 DNA sequence: TGTGCCAGTAGTATTGGACGGCAGCTTCTATTTAACACAGATACGCAGTATTTT. This gives the protein CASSIGRQLLFNTDTQYF. The rearrangement links TRBV19 to TRBJ2-3; no clear D gene. The germline V and J ends were trimmed by 3 bases and 2 bases, with 21 bases remaining between them. The CDR3 totals 18 residues. Germline lookup yields CDR1 LNHDA and CDR2 SQIVND (reference sequence).

The chain recombines TRBV7-2 with TRBJ2-3; D gene ambiguous. The CDR3 extends over 14 amino acids. V gave up 3 bases and J gave up 2 bases, with 9 bases separating them. Per the germline V gene, CDR1 is SGHTA and CDR2 is FQGNSA. In DNA form, the CDR3 reads TGTGCCAGCAGCTTGACGCGATTCACAGATACGCAGTATTTT. This gives the protein CASSLTRFTDTQYF.

Only one count was recorded for this clone. The chain links TRBV6-5 to TRBJ2-5, with D possibly being TRBD1 or TRBD2 (5 bases each). The J call may be in error: the DNA end matches TRBJ2-7 better. CDR3 size: 13 residues. Looked up from germline, CDR1 is MNHEY and CDR2 is SVGAGI. The CDR3 coding sequence is TGTGCCACCCAGAGGGACCTTCGGTACGAGCAGTACTTC. Translating it yields CATQRDLRYEQYF.

This clone was counted only a few times. The V call is TRBV5-1, the J call TRBJ1-1; D possibly corresponds to TRBD1 (5 bases). Germline assignment: CDR1 SGHRS and CDR2 YFSETQ. The CDR3 extends over 13 amino acids. Between the trimmed V and J ends, which lost 4 bases and 5 bases, there was a span of 12 bases. The chain's CDR3 is CASSARPGTEAFF. The DNA for the CDR3 is TGCGCCAGCAGCGCCCGACCAGGGACTGAAGCTTTCTTT.

This sequence joins TRBV28 and TRBJ1-6; D remains unclear. V lost 2 bases to trimming and J lost 8 bases, with 16 bases between them. This CDR3 spans 16 amino acids. CDR1 is MDHEN, CDR2 SYDVKM, per germline. CDR3 region: CASSLAPAPGHSPLHF. For the CDR3, the DNA is TGTGCCAGCAGTTTAGCCCCAGCCCCCGGGCATTCACCCCTCCACTTT.

This clone was found a few times. The gene calls are TRBV4-2 and TRBJ2-3; D might be TRBD2 (8 bases). The CDR3 runs to 20 residues. Per germline, CDR1 LGHNA and CDR2 YNFKEQ. Trimming removed 3 bases at V and 2 bases at J, with 27 bases between. CDR3 in amino acids: CASSQALREGASGYTDTQYF. The CDR3, as DNA: TGTGCCAGCAGCCAGGCACTCCGGGAGGGGGCTAGCGGATACACAGATACGCAGTATTTT.

V usage is TRBV10-3 and J usage is TRBJ1-1; D is unresolved. Germline assignment: CDR1 ENHRY and CDR2 SYGVKD. The V gene lost 3 bases and the J gene lost 3 bases, with 14 bases spanning the gap. This CDR3 spans 15 amino acids. CDR3: CAISDRTQWDTEAFF. CDR3 coding DNA: TGTGCCATCAGTGACCGGACCCAGTGGGACACTGAAGCTTTCTTT.

Regarding this clone: The same CDR3 also results from other DNA sequences found in this sample. V gene TRBV7-3 combines with J gene TRBJ2-7; D not resolved. This CDR3 comprises 15 residues. The germline V gene encodes CDR1 SGHTA and CDR2 FQGTGA. V shed 5 bases and J shed 2 bases, with 16 bases lying between them. The CDR3 region has the DNA TGTGCCAGCAGCGTTGGGGTGGGTGGGACCTACGAGCAGTACTTC. Translation: CASSVGVGGTYEQYF. Together with reference TRBV7-3 and TRBJ2-7, the CDR3 gives the full variable domain: GAGVSQTPSNKVTEKGKYVELRCDPISGHTALYWYRQSLGQGPEFLIYFQGTGAADDSGLPNDRFFAVRPEGSVSTLKIQRTERGDSAVYLCASSVGVGGTYEQYFGPGTRLTVT.

The J gene is TRBJ1-2, the V gene TRBV11-2, with D unclear. The CDR3 loop spans 13 amino acids. CDR1 SGHAT and CDR2 FQNNGV come from the germline V gene. V was pared by 0 bases and J by 8 bases, with 10 bases between. CDR3 DNA sequence: TGTGCCAGCAGCTTAGATTCAAGGGCGGGCTACACCTTC. It yields the protein CASSLDSRAGYTF.

V usage is TRBV7-3 and J usage is TRBJ2-5; D unresolved. CDR3 length equals 13 residues. The V end lost 1 base, the J end lost 5 bases, and 8 bases lay between the germline ends. Germline CDR1 SGHTA, CDR2 FQGTGA. CDR3 loop: CASSLNSRETQYF. DNA for the CDR3: TGTGCCAGCAGCTTAAATAGCCGGGAGACCCAGTACTTC. Full variable domain (rest looked up from reference TRBV7-3 and TRBJ2-5): GAGVSQTPSNKVTEKGKYVELRCDPISGHTALYWYRQSLGQGPEFLIYFQGTGAADDSGLPNDRFFAVRPEGSVSTLKIQRTERGDSAVYLCASSLNSRETQYFGPGTRLLVL.

The rearrangement links TRBV19 to TRBJ2-2; no reliable D call. Trimming stripped 1 base from V and 4 bases from J, with 4 bases between. This CDR3 has 13 amino acids. Germline values: CDR1 LNHDA, CDR2 SQIVND (reference sequence). The chain's CDR3 is CASSIVATGELFF. Written as DNA, the CDR3 is TGTGCCAGTAGTATAGTTGCCACCGGGGAGCTGTTTTTT. Full variable domain (remainder filled in from reference TRBV19 and TRBJ2-2): DGGITQSPKYLFRKEGQNVTLSCEQNLNHDAMYWYRQDPGQGLRLIYYSQIVNDFQKGDIAEGYSVSREKKESFPLTVTSAQKNPTAFYLCASSIVATGELFFGEGSRLTVL.

This clone was detected once. This chain uses TRBV6-6 with TRBJ2-7, with 10 bases aligning to TRBD1. The V gene end was trimmed by 6 bases and the J gene end by 5 bases; junction bases not matched to a gene: 10. In germline, CDR1 is MNHNY, CDR2 SVGAGI (reference sequence). The CDR3 extends over 15 amino acids. CDR3 in DNA: TGTGCCAGCAGCACCACCGGGACAGGGGTCCACGAGCAGTACTTC. It yields the protein CASSTTGTGVHEQYF.

This chain connects TRBV11-2 to TRBJ2-1, with D possibly being TRBD1 or TRBD2 (6 bases each). Germline-derived CDR1 and CDR2 are SGHAT and FQNNGV. V was clipped by 5 bases and J by 1 base, with 15 bases between them. The CDR3 has 16 residues. The CDR3, as DNA: TGTGCCAGCAGCCCCCTCGGGGGCCGATCCTACAATGAGCAGTTCTTC. This translates into CASSPLGGRSYNEQFF.

The gene calls are TRBV19 and TRBJ1-5, with 9 bases matching TRBD1. The CDR3 is 15 amino acids. The germline CDR1 and CDR2 sequences are LNHDA and SQIVND (reference sequence). J was trimmed by 5 bases and V by 8 bases; bases with no gene match: 10. This CDR3 reads CASDTGQGMHQPQHF. For the CDR3, the DNA is TGTGCCAGTGATACGGGACAGGGAATGCATCAGCCCCAGCATTTT. The entire variable domain, with the rest obtained from reference TRBV19 and TRBJ1-5, is as follows: DGGITQSPKYLFRKEGQNVTLSCEQNLNHDAMYWYRQDPGQGLRLIYYSQIVNDFQKGDIAEGYSVSREKKESFPLTVTSAQKNPTAFYLCASDTGQGMHQPQHFGDGTRLSIL.

The chain carries TRBV25-1 and TRBJ1-4, with D uncertain. The CDR3 is 16 residues long. Trimming shortened V by 0 bases and J by 6 bases, and 14 bases separated the two germline ends. Germline values: CDR1 MGHDK, CDR2 SYGVNS. The DNA of the CDR3 is TGTGCCAGCAGTGAATATGATGGGCAGTTGGATGAAAAACTGTTTTTT. This gives the protein CASSEYDGQLDEKLFF.

The V and J genes are TRBV4-1 and TRBJ1-4, with D tentatively TRBD1 (6 bases). The germline V gene encodes CDR1 MGHRA and CDR2 YSYEKL. Trimming pared 3 bases from V and 7 bases from J, leaving 12 bases between. The CDR3 loop spans 14 amino acids. The DNA of the CDR3 is TGCGCCAGCAGCCAGTGGGGGCTCGGTGAAAAACTGTTTTTT. Translating it yields CASSQWGLGEKLFF.

The chain uses TRBV14 and TRBJ2-5; D uncertain. Trimming stripped 5 bases from V and 5 bases from J, with 12 bases between. CDR1 is SGHDN and CDR2 is FVKESK in the germline V gene. The CDR3 consists of 13 residues. In nucleotides, the CDR3 is TGTGCCAGCAGCAGAATGTACCCGGAGACCCAGTACTTC. The encoded protein is CASSRMYPETQYF.

The chain employs TRBV4-1 and TRBJ2-7; D is possibly TRBD1 (6 bases). Germline V gene lookup returns CDR1 MGHRA and CDR2 YSYEKL. This CDR3 region has 17 residues. V was clipped by 1 base and J by 0 bases, with 16 bases between them. As DNA, the CDR3 is TGCGCCAGCAGCCAAGCCGGGACACAATTTAACTCCTACGAGCAGTACTTC. This translates into CASSQAGTQFNSYEQYF.

The chain couples TRBV6-6 to TRBJ2-5; TRBD1 aligns across 7 bases. CDR3 size: 12 residues. Germline assignment: CDR1 MNHNY and CDR2 SVGAGI (reference sequence). V gave up 6 bases and J gave up 2 bases; unmatched junction bases: 0. This CDR3 reads CASRQGQETQYF. The CDR3 DNA sequence: TGTGCCAGCAGACAGGGGCAAGAGACCCAGTACTTC.

The chain joins TRBV9 to TRBJ2-1, with TRBD2 identical over 11 bases. Germline trimming cut 3 bases from V and 9 bases from J; bases unmatched to any gene: 11. Germline loops: CDR1 SGDLS, CDR2 YYNGEE. The CDR3 runs 16 residues. CDR3 sequence (DNA): TGTGCCAGCAGCGCCATAGCGGGAGGGCGATGGAGTGAGCAGTTCTTC. It specifies CASSAIAGGRWSEQFF.

V usage is TRBV19 and J usage is TRBJ2-5; D is ambiguous. The ends were cut back, 3 bases at V and 6 bases at J, with 5 bases in the middle. There are 11 residues in the CDR3. Looked up from germline, CDR1 is LNHDA and CDR2 is SQIVND (reference sequence). CDR3 coding DNA: TGTGCCAGTAGTATCGGGCAGACCCAGTACTTC. Encoded protein: CASSIGQTQYF. Full variable domain (remainder filled in from reference TRBV19 and TRBJ2-5): DGGITQSPKYLFRKEGQNVTLSCEQNLNHDAMYWYRQDPGQGLRLIYYSQIVNDFQKGDIAEGYSVSREKKESFPLTVTSAQKNPTAFYLCASSIGQTQYFGPGTRLLVL.

The chain carries TRBV30 and TRBJ1-2; D perhaps matches TRBD1 (5 bases). Germline lookup yields CDR1 GTSNPN and CDR2 SVGIG (reference sequence). The CDR3 loop spans 13 amino acids. V was cut by 3 bases and J by 1 base, with 9 bases left in between. The CDR3 region has the DNA TGTGCCTGGAGGGGACCCGGTAACTATGGCTACACCTTC. Encoded protein: CAWRGPGNYGYTF.

The J gene is TRBJ2-3, the V gene TRBV10-3, with TRBD1 matching 10 bases. The J segment lost 7 bases and the V segment lost 0 bases, leaving 1 base of the junction unmatched. This CDR3 region has 14 residues. The germline gives CDR1 ENHRY, CDR2 SYGVKD. CDR3 residues: CAISESGQGYTQYF. CDR3 DNA: TGTGCCATCAGTGAGTCGGGACAGGGGTATACGCAGTATTTT.

The chain uses TRBV19 and TRBJ2-1, with TRBD2 identical over 8 bases. V shed 7 bases and J 6 bases; nucleotides not matched to a gene: 14. This CDR3 has 16 amino acids. Per germline, CDR1 LNHDA and CDR2 SQIVND (reference sequence). CDR3 sequence reads: CASTAGTSRLVNEQFF. The CDR3 nucleotides read TGTGCCAGTACCGCCGGGACTAGTAGATTGGTCAATGAGCAGTTCTTC.